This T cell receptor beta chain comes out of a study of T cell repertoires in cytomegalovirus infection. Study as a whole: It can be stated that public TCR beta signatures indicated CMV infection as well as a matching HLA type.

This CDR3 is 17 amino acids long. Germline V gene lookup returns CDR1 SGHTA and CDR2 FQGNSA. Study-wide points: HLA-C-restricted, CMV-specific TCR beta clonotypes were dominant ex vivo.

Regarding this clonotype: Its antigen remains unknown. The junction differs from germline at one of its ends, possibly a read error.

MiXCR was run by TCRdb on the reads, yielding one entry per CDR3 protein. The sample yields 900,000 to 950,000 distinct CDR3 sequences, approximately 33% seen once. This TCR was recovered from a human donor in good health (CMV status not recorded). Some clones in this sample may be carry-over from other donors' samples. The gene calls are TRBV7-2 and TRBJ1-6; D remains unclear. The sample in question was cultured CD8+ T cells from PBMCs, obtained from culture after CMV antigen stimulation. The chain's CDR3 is CVSSPANRGSYNSPLHF. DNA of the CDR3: TGTGTCAGCAGCCCCGCGAATCGAGGTTCCTATAATTCACCCCTCCACTTT.